This entry lists 31 T cell receptor beta chains sequenced from one sample in a study of blood T cell repertoires in COVID-19. This table comes from immunoSEQ multiplex PCR, and its TCRdb copy is limited to in-frame clones, with some not included. The sample holds under 250,000 clones; about four fifths are singletons and the top ten take approximately 12%. Material for sequencing was peripheral blood. The receptors come from a middle-aged woman with acute or convalescent COVID-19.

The gene calls are TRBV10-3 and TRBJ2-1; TRBD2 matches 12 bases. Germline CDR1 ENHRY, CDR2 SYGVKD. The CDR3 runs 15 residues. After removal of 8 bases from V and 6 bases from J, the junction contained 8 bases not matched to a gene. CDR3 region: CAILLTSGGRNEQFF. The CDR3 coding sequence is TGTGCCATCCTACTAACTAGCGGGGGGCGCAATGAGCAGTTCTTC.

This clone was counted once. The gene calls are TRBV15 and TRBJ1-1; 8 nucleotides line up with TRBD1. With V trimmed by 1 base and J by 1 base, 5 bases remained unmatched. Germline loops: CDR1 LNHNV, CDR2 YYDKDF (reference sequence). CDR3 length: 16 residues. The DNA of the CDR3 is TGTGCCACCAGCAGAGCTATCGGGACAGGGAACACTGAAGCTTTCTTT. The encoded protein is CATSRAIGTGNTEAFF.

The genes are TRBV4-3 and TRBJ2-3, with TRBD1 matching over 7 bases. The V segment lost 0 bases and the J segment 2 bases; nucleotides outside the gene matches: 5. This CDR3 has 16 residues. Germline CDR1 reads LGHNA; CDR2 reads YSLEER. The CDR3 here is CASSQDIRGYTDTQYF. DNA for the CDR3: TGCGCCAGCAGCCAAGATATCAGGGGGTACACAGATACGCAGTATTTT.

This chain connects TRBV9 to TRBJ2-3; 11 bases line up with TRBD2. V lost 2 bases, J lost 4 bases, and 6 bases stayed unmatched. This CDR3 has 16 amino acids. The germline V gene encodes CDR1 SGDLS and CDR2 YYNGEE. DNA of the CDR3: TGTGCCAGCAGCGTGTTACTAGCGGGAGAGGCAGATACGCAGTATTTT. It encodes CASSVLLAGEADTQYF.

The chain joins TRBV7-8 to TRBJ2-7, with TRBD1 identical over 11 bases. CDR1 and CDR2 (germline): SGHVS, FQNEAQ. This CDR3 has 16 residues. J gave up 2 bases and V 5 bases, and 8 bases lay outside the gene matches. The CDR3 sequence is CASSELGQGATYEQYF. The CDR3 nucleotides are TGTGCCAGCAGCGAACTCGGACAGGGGGCGACCTACGAGCAGTACTTC. Together with reference TRBV7-8 and TRBJ2-7, the CDR3 gives the full variable domain: GAGVSQSPRYKVAKRGQDVALRCDPISGHVSLFWYQQALGQGPEFLTYFQNEAQLDKSGLPSDRFFAERPEGSVSTLKIQRTQQEDSAVYLCASSELGQGATYEQYFGPGTRLTVT.

The chain carries TRBV15 and TRBJ2-7, with D tentatively TRBD1 (6 bases). The V gene lost 6 bases and the J gene lost 4 bases, with 16 bases spanning the gap. Germline values: CDR1 LNHNV, CDR2 YYDKDF (reference sequence). The CDR3 contains 14 residues. CDR3 DNA sequence: TGTGCCACCAGTCCCCAGGACAGACTATACGAGCAGTACTTC. This codes for CATSPQDRLYEQYF.

The chain recombines TRBV6-5 with TRBJ1-1; a possible D gene is TRBD1 (6 bases). V was shortened by 2 bases and J by 1 base, with 8 bases between the two germline ends. The germline V gene encodes CDR1 MNHEY and CDR2 SVGAGI. There are 14 residues in the CDR3. CDR3 protein: CASSYRQENTEAFF. CDR3 sequence (DNA): TGTGCCAGCAGTTACAGACAGGAGAACACTGAAGCTTTCTTT.

V usage is TRBV2 and J usage is TRBJ2-7, with a weak D call TRBD2 (6 bases). V gave up 4 bases and J gave up 2 bases, with 18 bases separating them. This CDR3 region has 16 residues. CDR1 is SNHLY, CDR2 FYNNEI, per germline. CDR3 nucleotide sequence: TGTGCCAGCAGTGCCTTCTTGGGCGGGGCAACCTACGAGCAGTACTTC. Amino acid sequence: CASSAFLGGATYEQYF.

The chain links TRBV7-2 to TRBJ1-1; D unresolved. Trimming pared 6 bases from V and 7 bases from J, leaving 15 bases between. Germline V lookup: CDR1 SGHTA, CDR2 FQGNSA. The CDR3 runs 13 residues. The CDR3 sequence: CASRPTKRNEAFF. CDR3 nucleotide sequence: TGTGCCAGCAGGCCCACGAAGCGGAATGAAGCTTTCTTT.

This clone occurred a few times. The chain is built from TRBV10-2 and TRBJ2-5; D perhaps matches TRBD1 (6 bases). CDR3 length: 13 amino acids. Trimming took off 6 bases at V and 1 base at J, with 9 bases between the two ends. Germline V gene sequence: CDR1 WSHSY, CDR2 SAAADI. CDR3 sequence: CASRQGPQETQYF. The CDR3 region has the DNA TGCGCCAGCAGACAGGGTCCCCAAGAGACCCAGTACTTC.

The chain joins TRBV5-1 to TRBJ2-3; the match to TRBD2 covers 12 bases. Losses at the gene ends were 4 bases for V and 1 base for J; bases not matched to a gene: 4. Per germline, CDR1 SGHRS and CDR2 YFSETQ. The CDR3 sequence is 16 residues long. The CDR3 sequence: CASSPRTSGGTDTQYF. The CDR3 DNA is TGCGCCAGCAGCCCTCGGACTAGCGGGGGCACAGATACGCAGTATTTT.

The chain uses TRBV10-3 and TRBJ1-5; 9 nucleotides agree with TRBD1. CDR1 and CDR2 from the germline V gene are ENHRY and SYGVKD. Losses at the gene ends were 6 bases for V and 2 bases for J; bases not matched to a gene: 5. The CDR3 extends over 15 amino acids. The CDR3 DNA is TGTGCCATCAGGGAACAGGGGGCAGGCAATCAGCCCCAGCATTTT. Its translation: CAIREQGAGNQPQHF.

The J gene is TRBJ1-2, the V gene TRBV5-4, with 7 bases identical to TRBD1. The CDR3 consists of 15 residues. The germline gives CDR1 SGHNT, CDR2 YYREEE (reference sequence). V trimming: 4 bases; J trimming: 4 bases; junction bases outside the gene matches: 10. The CDR3 DNA sequence: TGTGCCAGCAGCGGACAGGCTAGGAACGGCTATGGCTACACCTTC. Encoded protein: CASSGQARNGYGYTF.

The chain joins TRBV27 to TRBJ2-7, with 8 nucleotides matching TRBD1. Germline-derived CDR1 and CDR2 are MNHEY and SMNVEV (reference sequence). Trimming removed 6 bases from V and 2 bases from J; junction bases left unmatched: 6. The CDR3 totals 14 residues. The CDR3 here is CASSLGTGAYEQYF. CDR3 DNA: TGTGCCAGCAGCCTCGGGACAGGCGCCTACGAGCAGTACTTC.

J is TRBJ2-5 and V is TRBV5-1; 15 nucleotides line up with TRBD2. CDR3 length: 15 amino acids. The germline V gene encodes CDR1 SGHRS and CDR2 YFSETQ. V lost 4 bases, J lost 6 bases, and 4 bases stayed unmatched. The chain's CDR3 is CASSPGLAGGKTQYF. The CDR3 DNA reads as TGCGCCAGCAGCCCGGGACTAGCGGGAGGCAAGACCCAGTACTTC.

The chain is built from TRBV5-1 and TRBJ1-1, with no clear D. The CDR3 extends over 14 amino acids. Trimming left V 3 bases short and J 6 bases short, with 15 bases between. CDR1 is SGHRS and CDR2 is YFSETQ in the germline V gene. The CDR3 sequence: CASSSGPGNAEAFF. The CDR3 DNA sequence: TGCGCCAGCAGCTCCGGTCCCGGGAATGCTGAAGCTTTCTTT. Using reference TRBV5-1 and TRBJ1-1 for the parts outside the CDR3, the full variable domain is KAGVTQTPRYLIKTRGQQVTLSCSPISGHRSVSWYQQTPGQGLQFLFEYFSETQRNKGNFPGRFSGRQFSNSRSEMNVSTLELGDSALYLCASSSGPGNAEAFFGQGTRLTVV.

The gene calls are TRBV27 and TRBJ1-5; D not resolved. The CDR3 covers 12 residues. The ends were cut back, 6 bases at V and 4 bases at J, with 7 bases in the middle. Germline CDR1 and CDR2: MNHEY and SMNVEV (reference sequence). In nucleotides, the CDR3 is TGTGCCAGCAGCCGTCCGAATCAGCCCCAGCATTTT. Protein sequence: CASSRPNQPQHF.

This chain links TRBV6-5 with TRBJ2-3; D is perhaps TRBD2 (5 bases). The V gene lost 5 bases and the J gene lost 1 base, with 10 bases spanning the gap. This CDR3 contains 14 residues. Germline lookup yields CDR1 MNHEY and CDR2 SVGAGI. The chain's CDR3 is CASSPTRGTDTQYF. In nucleotides, the CDR3 is TGTGCCAGCAGTCCCACGCGGGGCACAGATACGCAGTATTTT.

This chain uses TRBV7-6 with TRBJ1-1; 9 bases map to TRBD1. Germline values: CDR1 SGHVS, CDR2 FNYEAQ. The CDR3 length is 15 residues. With 7 bases clipped from V and 1 base from J, the junction kept 7 bases outside the gene matches. DNA for the CDR3: TGTGCCAGCAACCCAACGGGACAGGGGAACACTGAAGCTTTCTTT. This translates into CASNPTGQGNTEAFF.

The J gene is TRBJ2-2, the V gene TRBV7-6; D is possibly TRBD1 (6 bases). The germline V gene encodes CDR1 SGHVS and CDR2 FNYEAQ. V was clipped by 2 bases and J by 0 bases, with 10 bases between them. The CDR3 runs to 16 residues. The DNA for the CDR3 is TGTGCCAGCAGCTTACAGGGACAAGCGAACACCGGGGAGCTGTTTTTT. It encodes CASSLQGQANTGELFF.

The chain carries TRBV5-1 and TRBJ1-1; 7 bases match TRBD1. Per the germline V gene, CDR1 is SGHRS and CDR2 is YFSETQ. The CDR3 has 15 residues. V was pared by 4 bases and J by 7 bases, with 13 bases of the junction left unmatched. The CDR3 loop reads CASSPGGPRDIEAFF. CDR3 sequence (DNA): TGCGCCAGCAGCCCAGGGGGACCCCGCGACATTGAAGCTTTCTTT.

The chain links TRBV5-6 to TRBJ1-5; maybe TRBD1 (5 bases). The germline gives CDR1 SGHDT, CDR2 YYEEEE. CDR3 length: 18 amino acids. Trimming stripped 2 bases from V and 2 bases from J, with 20 bases between. The CDR3 DNA follows: TGTGCCAGCAGCTTCACAGTTTCAGGACCCAGGGGCAATCAGCCCCAGCATTTT. As protein: CASSFTVSGPRGNQPQHF.

This sequence joins TRBV5-3 and TRBJ2-7; TRBD1 matches at 9 bases. TRBV5-3 counts as an open reading frame of uncertain function. This CDR3 region has 14 residues. J gave up 2 bases and V 3 bases, and 3 bases lay outside the gene matches. CDR3 sequence (DNA): TGTGCCAGAAGCTGGACAGGGGCCCCCTACGAGCAGTACTTC. This translates into CARSWTGAPYEQYF.

V gene TRBV19 combines with J gene TRBJ1-5; 8 bases align to TRBD1. V was clipped by 6 bases and J by 3 bases; unmatched bases: 7. CDR3 length equals 15 residues. The germline CDR1 and CDR2 sequences are LNHDA and SQIVND (reference sequence). In DNA, the CDR3 is TGTGCCAGTAGGTCCGACAGGGGTGCCAATCAGCCCCAGCATTTT. Translation gives CASRSDRGANQPQHF.

The chain uses TRBV5-5 and TRBJ2-1; D remains unclear. This CDR3 spans 12 amino acids. Germline V gene sequence: CDR1 SGHKS, CDR2 YYEKEE (reference sequence). Trimming took 0 bases from V and 8 from J, leaving 6 bases between them. This CDR3 reads CASSLGSDEQFF. For the CDR3, the DNA is TGTGCCAGCAGCTTGGGGTCGGATGAGCAGTTCTTC.

The chain joins TRBV6-5 to TRBJ1-2; the match to TRBD1 covers 7 bases. Germline lookup yields CDR1 MNHEY and CDR2 SVGAGI. The CDR3 runs to 14 residues. J lost 6 bases, V lost 4 bases, and 8 bases had no gene match. In DNA, the CDR3 is TGTGCCAGCAGTTCTAAAACAGGGGTTGATGGCTACACCTTC. It encodes CASSSKTGVDGYTF.

The chain links TRBV9 to TRBJ2-1; TRBD1 agrees at 9 bases. This CDR3 comprises 16 residues. The ends lost 3 bases at V and 8 bases at J; junction bases unmatched: 12. The germline V gene has CDR1 SGDLS and CDR2 YYNGEE. The chain's CDR3 is CASSEDPGTGWDEQFF. CDR3 coding DNA: TGTGCCAGCAGCGAGGATCCCGGGACAGGGTGGGATGAGCAGTTCTTC.

The J gene is TRBJ2-1, the V gene TRBV7-6; D may be TRBD2 (7 bases). V was trimmed by 7 bases and J by 6 bases, leaving 19 bases between them. This CDR3 contains 15 residues. In germline, CDR1 is SGHVS, CDR2 FNYEAQ. The CDR3: CASIMSGGKSNEQFF. The DNA of the CDR3 is TGTGCCAGCATCATGTCGGGGGGCAAATCCAATGAGCAGTTCTTC.

The chain employs TRBV11-2 and TRBJ2-2; TRBD2 matches at 11 bases. CDR3 size: 17 residues. Unmatched junction bases numbered 6, after V lost 5 bases and J lost 1 base. Germline assignment: CDR1 SGHAT and CDR2 FQNNGV. The CDR3 nucleotides are TGTGCCAGCAGCGCGAAAGGACTAGCGGGGAACACCGGGGAGCTGTTTTTT. Its translation is CASSAKGLAGNTGELFF.

The rearrangement uses TRBV4-2 and TRBJ1-6; D uncertain. Trimming took off 0 bases at V and 10 bases at J, with 19 bases between the two ends. Per germline, CDR1 LGHNA and CDR2 YNFKEQ. The CDR3 has 17 residues. This chain's CDR3 is CASSQDTSLLPPSPLHF. CDR3 DNA: TGTGCCAGCAGCCAAGATACGAGCCTTTTACCCCCCTCACCCCTCCACTTT.

Here the CDR3 reads CASRTGAFMNTEAFF. Here the CDR3 DNA reads TGTGCCAGCAGGACAGGGGCCTTTATGAACACTGAAGCTTTCTTT. The rearrangement links TRBV27 to TRBJ1-1, with TRBD1 matching over 8 bases. Germline values: CDR1 MNHEY, CDR2 SMNVEV (reference sequence). This CDR3 contains 15 residues. Germline trimming cut 6 bases from V and 0 bases from J; bases unmatched to any gene: 6.